This T cell receptor (beta chain) stems from a study of cytomegalovirus exposure and HLA in healthy donors. Amplification used 60 Vbeta primers and 13 Jbeta primers. Sequenced by immunoSEQ multiplex PCR; TCRdb stores in-frame clones only, minus some. The sample contains 150,000 or so clones, roughly 80% of which appear only once. Study observations and caveats: It was reported that TCR beta sequences correctly inferred the HLA-A and HLA-B alleles for most subjects. In a later analysis, HLA-associated beta chains showed higher expansion and lower generation probabilities than comparable chains. Per a prior analysis, the majority of TCR beta V segments were productive roughly 87% or roughly 30% of the time. An Asian-associated ancestry cluster reportedly showed fewer N-insertions than the roughly 670-donor mean in a later analysis.

With V trimmed by 0 bases and J by 6 bases, 11 bases remained unmatched. The CDR3 length is 16 residues. Germline assignment: CDR1 SGHRS and CDR2 YFSETQ. About this clone itself: Its antigen is not known.

The chain has TRBV5-1 and TRBJ2-7; 8 positions match TRBD2. Material for sequencing was PBMCs. This sequence was found in a man between 25 and 39 years old in good health and CMV-seropositive. The CDR3 sequence is CASSLGPGLGLREQYF. As DNA, the CDR3 is TGCGCCAGCAGCTTGGGACCGGGACTAGGCTTGCGCGAGCAGTACTTC.